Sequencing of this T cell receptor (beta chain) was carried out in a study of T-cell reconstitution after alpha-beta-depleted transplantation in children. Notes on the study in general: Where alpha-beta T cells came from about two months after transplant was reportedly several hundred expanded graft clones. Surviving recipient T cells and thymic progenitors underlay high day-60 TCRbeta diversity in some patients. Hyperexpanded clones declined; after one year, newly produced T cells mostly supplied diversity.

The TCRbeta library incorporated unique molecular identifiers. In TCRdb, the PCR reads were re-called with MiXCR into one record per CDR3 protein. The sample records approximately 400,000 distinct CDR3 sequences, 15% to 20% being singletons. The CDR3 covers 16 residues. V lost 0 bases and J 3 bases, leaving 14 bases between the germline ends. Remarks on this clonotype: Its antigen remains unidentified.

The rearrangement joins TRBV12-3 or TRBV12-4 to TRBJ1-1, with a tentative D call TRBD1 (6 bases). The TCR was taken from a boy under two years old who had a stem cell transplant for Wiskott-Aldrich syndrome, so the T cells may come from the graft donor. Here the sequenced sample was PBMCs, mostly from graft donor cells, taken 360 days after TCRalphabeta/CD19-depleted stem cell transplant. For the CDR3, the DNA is TGTGCCAGCAGTTTAGCGCGGACAGCCGTTCACACTGAAGCTTTCTTT. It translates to CASSLARTAVHTEAFF.